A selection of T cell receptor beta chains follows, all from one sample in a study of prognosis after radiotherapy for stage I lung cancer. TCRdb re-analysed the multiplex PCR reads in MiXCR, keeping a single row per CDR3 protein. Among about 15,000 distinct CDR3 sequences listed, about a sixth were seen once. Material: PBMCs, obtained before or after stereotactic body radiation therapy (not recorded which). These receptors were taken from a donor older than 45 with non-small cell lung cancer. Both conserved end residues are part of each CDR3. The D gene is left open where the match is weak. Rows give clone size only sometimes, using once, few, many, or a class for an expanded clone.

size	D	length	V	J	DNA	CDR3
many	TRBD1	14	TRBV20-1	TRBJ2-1	TGCAGTGCTAGAAGCCAGGGGGCGTACAATGAGCAGTTCTTC	CSARSQGAYNEQFF
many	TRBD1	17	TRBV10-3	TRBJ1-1	TGTGCCATCAGTGAGCCGACGGCAGGGGGCATGAACACTGAAGCTTTCTTT	CAISEPTAGGMNTEAFF
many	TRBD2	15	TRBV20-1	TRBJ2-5	TGCAGTGCTAGAACCCCGTCGCGGGGGGGGGAGACCCAGTACTTC	CSARTPSRGGETQYF
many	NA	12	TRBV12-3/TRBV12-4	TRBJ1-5	TGTGCCAGCAGTTTCTTGAGTCAGCCCCAGCATTTT	CASSFLSQPQHF
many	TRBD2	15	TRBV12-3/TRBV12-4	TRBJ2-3	TGTGCCAGCAGCCTTAGCGGGGGATACGGAGATACGCAGTATTTT	CASSLSGGYGDTQYF
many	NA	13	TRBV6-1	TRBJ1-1	TGTGCCGTTTACAGATTCGTGAACACTGAAGCTTTCTTT	CAVYRFVNTEAFF
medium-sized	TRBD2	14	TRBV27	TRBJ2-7	TGTGCCAGCAGCCCCGGGGCGGGGGCCTACGAGCAGTACTTC	CASSPGAGAYEQYF
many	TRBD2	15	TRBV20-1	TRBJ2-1	TGCAGTGCAAAAAAACTAGCGGGAGTGGGCAATGAGCAGTTCTTC	CSAKKLAGVGNEQFF
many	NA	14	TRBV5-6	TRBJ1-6	TGTGCCAGCAGCTTTGGGTCCTATAATTCACCCCTCCACTTT	CASSFGSYNSPLHF
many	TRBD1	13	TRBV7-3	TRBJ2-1	TGTGCCAGCAGCAAAGGACAGGGCCCTTTTCCGTTCTTC	CASSKGQGPFPFF
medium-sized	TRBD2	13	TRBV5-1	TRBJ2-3	TGCGCCAGCAGCTTGGAGGGAGGGGATACGCAGTATTTT	CASSLEGGDTQYF
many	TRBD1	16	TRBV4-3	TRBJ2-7	TGCGCCAGCAGCCAAGAAGGACAGGGGGGAACCTACGAGCAGTACTTC	CASSQEGQGGTYEQYF
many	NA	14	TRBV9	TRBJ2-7	TGTGCCAGCGTACGGACAGCCGCCAATACCGAGCAGTACTTC	CASVRTAANTEQYF
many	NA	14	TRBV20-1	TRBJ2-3	TGCAGTGCTAGTAGGGGGACTACAACAGATACGCAGTATTTT	CSASRGTTTDTQYF
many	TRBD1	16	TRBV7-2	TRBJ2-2	TGTGCCAGCAGCACCCTGGGACAGGGATACACCGGGGAGCTGTTTTTT	CASSTLGQGYTGELFF
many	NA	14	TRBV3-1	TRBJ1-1	TGTGCCAGCAGCCAAGGGATCTTGAACACTGAAGCTTTCTTT	CASSQGILNTEAFF
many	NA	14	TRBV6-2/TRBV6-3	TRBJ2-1	TGTGCCAGCAGTTACCGGGCTAGCGACGATGAGCAGTTCTTC	CASSYRASDDEQFF
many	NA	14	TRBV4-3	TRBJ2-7	TGCGCCAGCAGCCAAGAACGGGTGGTAGGAGAGCAGTACTTC	CASSQERVVGEQYF
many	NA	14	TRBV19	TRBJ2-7	TGTGCCAGTAGTATAGATCCGGGGTCCTACGAGCAGTACTTC	CASSIDPGSYEQYF
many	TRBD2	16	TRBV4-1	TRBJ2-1	TGCGCCAGCAGCCCACTAGCGGGGATTGACTACAATGAGCAGTTCTTC	CASSPLAGIDYNEQFF
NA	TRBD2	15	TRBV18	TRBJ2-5	TGTGCCAGCTCACTCTTCACTAGCGGCCAAGAGGCCCAGTACTTC	CASSLFTSGQEAQYF
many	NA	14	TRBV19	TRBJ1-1	TGTGCCAGTAGAGTCAGGACCGGGGACACTGAAGCTTTCTTT	CASRVRTGDTEAFF
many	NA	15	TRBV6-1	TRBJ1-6	TGTGCCACCTTCCGAGGGGGAGGTAATAATTCACCCCTCCACTTT	CATFRGGGNNSPLHF
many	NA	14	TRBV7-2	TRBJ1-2	TGTGCCAGCAGCTTAGAGTCCCTGGTTTCTGGCTACACCTTC	CASSLESLVSGYTF
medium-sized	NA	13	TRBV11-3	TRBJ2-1	TGTGCCAGCAGCTTGGGACGTTACAATGAGCAGTTCTTC	CASSLGRYNEQFF
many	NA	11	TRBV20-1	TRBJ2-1	TGCAGTGCTTCTGACAGACGCCTCAGGTTCTTC	CSASDRRLRFF
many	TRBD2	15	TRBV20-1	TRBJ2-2	TGCAGTGCTAGCCCCGGACTAGCGGGCACCGGGGAGCTGTTTTTT	CSASPGLAGTGELFF
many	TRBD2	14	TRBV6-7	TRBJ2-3	TGTGCCAGCAGTTACTCCGGGGGGGAAGATACGCAGTATTTT	CASSYSGGEDTQYF
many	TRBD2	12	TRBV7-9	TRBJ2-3	TGTGCCAGCAGCTGGCGGGGGGACCCACAGTATTTT	CASSWRGDPQYF
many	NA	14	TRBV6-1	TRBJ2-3	TGTGCCAGCAGAAGGGGTCCTAGCACAGATACGCAGTATTTT	CASRRGPSTDTQYF
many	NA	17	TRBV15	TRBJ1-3	TGTGCCACCAGCAGCACGGGGGGTTGGGCAGCCGGAAACACCATATATTTT	CATSSTGGWAAGNTIYF
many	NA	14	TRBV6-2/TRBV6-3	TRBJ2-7	TGTGCCAGCACCACGATGGGCCCGAGCTACGAGCAGTACTTC	CASTTMGPSYEQYF